This entry lists 8 T cell receptor beta chains sequenced from one sample in a study of early T cells in non-severe SARS-CoV-2 infection. TCRdb redid the calling of the 5' RACE reads with MiXCR, one entry per CDR3 protein. The sample records about 80,000 distinct CDR3 sequences, about 16% being singletons. The specimen was whole blood. All receptors come from an adult who was a healthcare worker with PCR-confirmed SARS-CoV-2 infection or an uninfected control (not recorded which).

This clonotype was seen a few times. The rearrangement links TRBV3-1 to TRBJ2-5, with no clear D. Looked up from germline, CDR1 is LGHDT and CDR2 is YNNKEL (reference sequence). The ends were cut back, 0 bases at V and 5 bases at J, with 10 bases in the middle. This CDR3 contains 14 residues. DNA of the CDR3: TGTGCCAGCAGCCAAGACGCTAGTCGGGAGACCCAGTACTTC. It translates to CASSQDASRETQYF.

The chain carries TRBV28 and TRBJ2-3; either TRBD1 or TRBD2 may fit D (5 bases each). The length of the CDR3 is 15 residues. Looked up from germline, CDR1 is MDHEN and CDR2 is SYDVKM. Trimming removed 5 bases from V and 4 bases from J, with 16 bases in between. The CDR3 DNA is TGTGCCAGCAGTCTAAGGAGTCGGGGCCCAGATACGCAGTATTTT. As protein: CASSLRSRGPDTQYF.

This clonotype has only a few counts. V usage is TRBV28 and J usage is TRBJ1-2; 9 bases are a match to TRBD1. The J segment lost 4 bases and the V segment lost 6 bases, leaving 12 bases of the junction unmatched. Germline V gives CDR1 MDHEN, CDR2 SYDVKM. The CDR3 loop spans 16 amino acids. CDR3 in amino acids: CASRLPGTGIFYGYTF. CDR3 bases: TGTGCCAGCAGGTTACCCGGGACAGGGATCTTCTATGGCTACACCTTC.

The chain uses TRBV5-4 and TRBJ2-3; tentative D call: TRBD1 (5 bases). V was cut by 5 bases and J by 3 bases, with 16 bases left in between. The CDR3 is 15 amino acids. The germline V gene encodes CDR1 SGHNT and CDR2 YYREEE (reference sequence). This CDR3 reads CASRPGRAGTDTQYF. As DNA, the CDR3 is TGTGCCAGCAGACCTGGCAGGGCCGGTACAGATACGCAGTATTTT.

The CDR3 sequence is CASYKGGHSSYNEQFF. In DNA, the CDR3 is TGCGCCAGCTATAAAGGTGGGCATAGCTCCTACAATGAGCAGTTCTTC. This chain links TRBV5-1 with TRBJ2-1; D is unclear. In germline, CDR1 is SGHRS, CDR2 YFSETQ. The ends were cut back, 7 bases at V and 0 bases at J, with 17 bases in the middle. The CDR3 contains 16 residues.

The V gene is TRBV24-1, the J gene TRBJ2-3; D not certain. CDR1 is KGHDR, CDR2 SFDVKD, per germline. The CDR3 consists of 14 residues. The V and J ends lost 5 bases and 3 bases respectively, with 11 bases between them. The CDR3 sequence is CATSGGPLTDTQYF. In nucleotides, the CDR3 is TGTGCCACCAGTGGGGGTCCATTGACAGATACGCAGTATTTT.

The chain links TRBV27 to TRBJ2-5; TRBD2 agrees at 8 bases. CDR1 is MNHEY, CDR2 SMNVEV, per germline (reference sequence). The CDR3 spans 14 residues. With 6 bases clipped from V and 7 bases from J, the junction kept 10 bases outside the gene matches. CDR3 amino acids: CASSPGGEGWTQYF. In DNA, the CDR3 is TGTGCCAGCAGCCCGGGGGGGGAAGGGTGGACCCAGTACTTC.

CDR3: CASSVAGGWNEQFF. In DNA form, the CDR3 reads TGTGCCAGCAGTGTAGCGGGAGGTTGGAATGAGCAGTTCTTC. J is TRBJ2-1 and V is TRBV2; 10 positions agree with TRBD2. The CDR3 contains 14 residues. Germline V gene data show CDR1 as SNHLY and CDR2 as FYNNEI. V shed 4 bases, J shed 7 bases, and the junction held 4 bases outside the gene matches.